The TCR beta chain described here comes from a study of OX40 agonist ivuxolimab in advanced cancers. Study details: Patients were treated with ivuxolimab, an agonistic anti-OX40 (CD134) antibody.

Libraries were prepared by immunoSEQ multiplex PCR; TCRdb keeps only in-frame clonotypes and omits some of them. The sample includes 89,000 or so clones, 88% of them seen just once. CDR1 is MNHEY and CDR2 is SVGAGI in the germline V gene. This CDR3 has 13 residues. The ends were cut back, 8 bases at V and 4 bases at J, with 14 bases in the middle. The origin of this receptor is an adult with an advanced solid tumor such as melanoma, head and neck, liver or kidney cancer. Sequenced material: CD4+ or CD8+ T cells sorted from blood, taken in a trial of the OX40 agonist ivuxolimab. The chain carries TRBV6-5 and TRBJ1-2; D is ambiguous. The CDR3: CASHSDSFYGYTF. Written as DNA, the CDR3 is TGTGCCAGCCACTCCGATTCTTTCTATGGCTACACCTTC.